This TCR beta chain came from a study of cytomegalovirus exposure and HLA in healthy donors. Germline loops: CDR1 SGHDT, CDR2 YYEEEE. The ends lost 4 bases at V and 10 bases at J; junction bases unmatched: 9. This CDR3 is built from 15 residues. Study conclusions and caveats: With DRB1 most and HLA-C fewest, TCR association rates differed between HLA loci in a later analysis. With later analysis, a missense DCLRE1C variant became linked to TCR beta V- and J-gene trimming. Researchers reported that three CMV-associated chains were confirmed in vitro as CMV antigen-specific. The authors enumerated over 150 TCR beta chains as linked to cytomegalovirus.

Note on this clone: What it binds is not known.

The PCR had 60 Vbeta and 13 Jbeta primers. Sequencing was performed with immunoSEQ multiplex PCR; in TCRdb, only in-frame clones are kept and a portion is missing. Among 95,000 to 100,000 clones listed, roughly 70% were seen once. This TCR was sampled from a man aged 45-65 years in good health and CMV-seronegative. The V call is TRBV5-6, the J call TRBJ2-7; 15 bases match TRBD2. Sequenced input: PBMCs. The CDR3 loop is CASSPGLAGGYGQYF. Written as DNA, the CDR3 is TGTGCCAGCAGCCCGGGACTAGCGGGGGGCTACGGACAGTACTTC.